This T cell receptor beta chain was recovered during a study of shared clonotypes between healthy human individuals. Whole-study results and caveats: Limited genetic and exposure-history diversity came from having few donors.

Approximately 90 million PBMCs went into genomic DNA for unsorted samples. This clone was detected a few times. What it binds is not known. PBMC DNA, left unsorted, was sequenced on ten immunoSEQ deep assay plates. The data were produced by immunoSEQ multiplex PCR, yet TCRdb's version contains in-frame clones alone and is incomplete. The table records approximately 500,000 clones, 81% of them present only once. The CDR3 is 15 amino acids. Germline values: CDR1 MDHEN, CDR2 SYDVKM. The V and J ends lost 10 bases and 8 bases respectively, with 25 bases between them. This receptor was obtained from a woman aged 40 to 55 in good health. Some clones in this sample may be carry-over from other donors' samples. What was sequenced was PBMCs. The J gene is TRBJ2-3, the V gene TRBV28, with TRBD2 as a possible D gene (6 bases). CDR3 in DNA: TGTGCCAACGGAATTTGCGGGACTCCCTCCGGTACGCAGTATTTT. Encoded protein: CANGICGTPSGTQYF.